This is a list of T cell receptor beta chains from one sample in a study of vaccination effects on CD4 cells after COVID-19. For these TCRs, the target antigens are not known. Assay: immunoSEQ multiplex PCR; the TCRdb copy retains only in-frame clones and omits some. The sample lists about 22,000 clones; around 72% were seen once. The specimen was CD4+ T cells from PBMCs cultured with HCoV-229E spike peptides, collected before COVID-19 vaccination. These receptors were taken from a human donor who received a COVID-19 vaccine. CDR3s include the opening cysteine and the closing phenylalanine or tryptophan. D genes are given only for firm matches. Clone size, where shown, is once, few, many, or a class for clones that have expanded.

v_call	d_call	clone_size	j_call	cdr3_nt	cdr3_aa
TRBV3-1/TRBV3-2	-	-	TRBJ1-6	TGTGCCAGCAGCCAAGGTTTAGGGCTCGGTTCACCCCTCCACTTT	CASSQGLGLGSPLHF
TRBV6-1	TRBD2	-	TRBJ2-7	TGTGCCAGCAGTGAAGCCGGGGGGTGGCACGAGCAGTACTTC	CASSEAGGWHEQYF
TRBV19	TRBD1	once	TRBJ1-2	TGTGCCAGTAGGTTCGGGACAGTAGGAGGCTATGGCTACACCTTC	CASRFGTVGGYGYTF
TRBV7-2	TRBD2	-	TRBJ2-7	TGTGCCAGCAGTCGTACTAGCGGAAGCTCCTACGAGCAGTACTTC	CASSRTSGSSYEQYF
TRBV4-1	-	-	TRBJ2-3	TGCGCCAGCAGCCAAGATGTGCGAACTTCAACAGATACGCAGTATTTT	CASSQDVRTSTDTQYF
TRBV5-4	TRBD1	once	TRBJ2-1	TGTGCCAGCAGACGAGGGACAGGGATATATGAGCAGTTCTTC	CASRRGTGIYEQFF
TRBV10-3	-	-	TRBJ2-1	TGTGCCATCAGTAACGGGATCTCCTACAATGAGCAGTTCTTC	CAISNGISYNEQFF
TRBV19	-	-	TRBJ1-1	TGTGCCAGTACCCCACTCAGGGGTAGGCGGACTGAAGCTTTCTTT	CASTPLRGRRTEAFF
TRBV19	TRBD2	-	TRBJ2-1	TGTGCCAGATTCCGCGGGAGGCAAACATACAATGAGCAGTTCTTC	CARFRGRQTYNEQFF
TRBV12-3/TRBV12-4	TRBD2	-	TRBJ2-3	TGTGCCATTAGCGGGACTAGCACAGATACGCAGTATTTT	CAISGTSTDTQYF
TRBV6-5	TRBD1	-	TRBJ1-4	TGTGCCAGCAACTCGGAGACAGGGCAACTGTTTTTT	CASNSETGQLFF
TRBV7-8	TRBD1	-	TRBJ1-5	TGTGCCAGCAGCTCAGACGACAGGGGAGATCAGCCCCAGCATTTT	CASSSDDRGDQPQHF
TRBV2	-	-	TRBJ1-2	TGTGCCAGCAGTCAGGGACAACGGTCTGGCTACACCTTC	CASSQGQRSGYTF
TRBV11-1	TRBD2	-	TRBJ2-3	TGTGCCAGCACCAGAGCGGGGAGGGCCACAGATACGCAGTATTTT	CASTRAGRATDTQYF
TRBV6-5	-	-	TRBJ2-2	TGTGTTATCACAGGGGGGGCCGGGGAGCTGTTTTTT	CVITGGAGELFF
TRBV2	-	-	TRBJ1-1	TGTGCCAGCAATGAAATTGACACTGAAGCTTTCTTT	CASNEIDTEAFF
TRBV9	-	-	TRBJ1-5	TGTGCCAGCAGCGTAGGGTATAGCAATCAGCCCCAGCATTTT	CASSVGYSNQPQHF
TRBV5-1	TRBD2	-	TRBJ2-5	TGCGCCAGCAGCTTGTATGCGGGAGGATCTCAAGAGACCCAGTACTTC	CASSLYAGGSQETQYF
TRBV6-4	TRBD2	-	TRBJ2-3	TGTGCCAGCAGTGCCGCGGGAGAAGCAGATACGCAGTATTTT	CASSAAGEADTQYF
TRBV2	TRBD2	-	TRBJ2-1	TGTGCCAGCAGTGATCCGGGACTAGCGGGGGGATTTTTCAATGAGCAGTTCTTC	CASSDPGLAGGFFNEQFF
TRBV4-1	TRBD2	-	TRBJ2-2	TGCGCCAGCAGCCAAGATACCCTAGCGGGAGGGAACACCGGGGAGCTGTTTTTT	CASSQDTLAGGNTGELFF
TRBV7-9	-	-	TRBJ2-1	TGTGCCAGCAGCTTGGGTCGGTCGCAGTTCTTC	CASSLGRSQFF
TRBV9	TRBD1	-	TRBJ2-4	TGTGCCAGCAGGCGGGCCGGACAGGGAATTCAGTACTTC	CASRRAGQGIQYF
TRBV5-4	TRBD2	-	TRBJ2-2	TGTGCCAGCAGGATAGCGGGTATGAACACCGGGGAGCTGTTTTTT	CASRIAGMNTGELFF
TRBV5-6	TRBD1	-	TRBJ1-2	TGTGCCAGCAGCCAACGGACAGGGGGCTCCGGAGGCTACACCTTC	CASSQRTGGSGGYTF
TRBV10-3	-	-	TRBJ2-2	TGTGCCATCAGTGAGAGGGAAACCGGGGAGCTGTTTTTT	CAISERETGELFF
TRBV11-3	-	-	TRBJ1-1	TGTGCCAGCAGCTTGGGGGGGGTGAACACTGAAGCTTTCTTT	CASSLGGVNTEAFF
TRBV15	-	once	TRBJ2-5	TGTGCCACCAGCAGAGAAGACAGGAAAGAGACCCAGTACTTC	CATSREDRKETQYF